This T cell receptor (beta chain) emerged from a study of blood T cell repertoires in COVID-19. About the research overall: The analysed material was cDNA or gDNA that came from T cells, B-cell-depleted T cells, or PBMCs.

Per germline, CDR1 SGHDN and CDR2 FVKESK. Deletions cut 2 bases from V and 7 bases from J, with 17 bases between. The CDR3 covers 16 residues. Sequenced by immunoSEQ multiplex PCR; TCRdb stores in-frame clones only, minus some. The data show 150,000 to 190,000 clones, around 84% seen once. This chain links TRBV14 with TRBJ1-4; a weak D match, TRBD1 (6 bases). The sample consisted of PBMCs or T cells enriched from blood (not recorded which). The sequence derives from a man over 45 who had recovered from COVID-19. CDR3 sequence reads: CASSQSLNRVTEKLFF. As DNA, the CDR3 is TGTGCCAGCAGCCAAAGTCTGAACAGGGTGACTGAAAAACTGTTTTTT.